This TCR beta chain was observed in a study of chemoradiotherapy in HPV16-positive cancers. The V gene's germline CDR1 is MNHEY and CDR2 SVGAGI. Trimming left V 0 bases short and J 7 bases short, with 16 bases between. This CDR3 spans 15 amino acids. Data came from immunoSEQ multiplex PCR; TCRdb stores just in-frame clones and leaves some out. The repertoire has tens of thousands of clones, around 75% of them found once; the top ten carry 2.6%. V and J are TRBV6-5 and TRBJ2-7; D is perhaps TRBD2 (6 bases). This receptor was taken from a human donor with HPV-associated anogenital cancer. This specimen was acquired from a patient who underwent chemoradiotherapy. The CDR3 nucleotides read TGTGCCAGCAGTTACTCACCGGGACTGGCTCTGGAGCAGTACTTC. Its protein is CASSYSPGLALEQYF.